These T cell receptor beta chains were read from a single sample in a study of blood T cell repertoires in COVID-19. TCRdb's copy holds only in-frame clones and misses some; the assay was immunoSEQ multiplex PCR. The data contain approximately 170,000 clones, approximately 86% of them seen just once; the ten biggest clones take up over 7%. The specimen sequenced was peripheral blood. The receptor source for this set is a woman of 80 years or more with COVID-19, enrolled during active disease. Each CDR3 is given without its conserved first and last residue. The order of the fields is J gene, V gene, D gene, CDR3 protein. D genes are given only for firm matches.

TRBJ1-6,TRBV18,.,ASSPQQSDSPLH
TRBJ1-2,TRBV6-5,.,ASSYQEGVGGYT
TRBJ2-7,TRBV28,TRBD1,ASSLTGAPYEQY
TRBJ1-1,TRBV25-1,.,ASSEGGGRAEAF
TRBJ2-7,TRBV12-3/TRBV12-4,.,ASSLINEQY
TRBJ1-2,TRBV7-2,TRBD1,ASSPPGTGGYGYT
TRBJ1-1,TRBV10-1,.,ASSESGPSTEAF
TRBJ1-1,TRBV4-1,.,ASSHPTGLMNTEAF
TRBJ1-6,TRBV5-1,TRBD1,ASSLLTGATAPLH
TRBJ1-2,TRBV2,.,ASRDGPSYGYT
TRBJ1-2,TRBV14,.,ASSHWGGDGYT
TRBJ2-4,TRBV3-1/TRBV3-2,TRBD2,ASSQVGLEEAKNIQY
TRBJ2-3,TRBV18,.,ASSQRPGTLITDTQY
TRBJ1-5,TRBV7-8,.,ASSLGPGNSNQPQH
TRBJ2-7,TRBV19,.,ASAIWRGDEQY
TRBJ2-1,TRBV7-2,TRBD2,ASSLRAGDNEQF
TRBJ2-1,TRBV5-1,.,ASSLDPGLEQF
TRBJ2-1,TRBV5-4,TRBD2,ASSRGGYIGNEQF
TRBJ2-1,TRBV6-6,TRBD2,ASSRTSGGGNEQF
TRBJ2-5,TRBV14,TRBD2,ASSQAGAGGMGETQY
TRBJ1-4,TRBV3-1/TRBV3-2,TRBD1,ASSHRDRDSEKLF
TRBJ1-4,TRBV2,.,ASSEAARGKLF
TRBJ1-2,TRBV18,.,ASQDSGYGYT
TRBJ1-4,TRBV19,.,ASSLSSATNEKLF
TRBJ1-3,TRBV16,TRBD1,ASSHRQGGNTIY
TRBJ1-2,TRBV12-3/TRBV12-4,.,ASSFTSQGGYT
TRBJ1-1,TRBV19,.,ASSLRDTAF
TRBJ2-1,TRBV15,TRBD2,ATSRLAGGQF
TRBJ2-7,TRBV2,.,ATDQGPSLYEQY
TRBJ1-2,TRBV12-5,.,ASAREGYGYT
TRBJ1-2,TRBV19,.,ASSGNNYGYT
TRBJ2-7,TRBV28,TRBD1,ASKLTGGEQY
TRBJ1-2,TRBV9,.,ASSVVPGSDGYT
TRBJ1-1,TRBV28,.,ASSLSLNTEAF
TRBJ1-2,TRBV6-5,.,ASSYERGPRYGYT
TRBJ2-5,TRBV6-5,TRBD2,ASRTVRGGGETQY
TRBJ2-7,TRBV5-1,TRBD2,ASSGVAGIYEQY
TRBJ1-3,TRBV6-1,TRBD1,ASSVGQAYHGNTIY
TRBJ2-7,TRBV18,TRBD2,ASSSSGGGSYEQY
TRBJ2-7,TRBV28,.,ASRPQGGKFGYEQY
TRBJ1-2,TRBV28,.,ASSSPGRDYGYT